This T cell receptor (beta chain) appears in the sequencing data of a study of PD-1 blockade in classical Hodgkin lymphoma. Study-wide results and limits: The repertoire differences lack a defined cause, possibly disease activity or prior therapy. Newly diagnosed patients reportedly trailed healthy donors in baseline TCR diversity.

Clones were read by immunoSEQ multiplex PCR, and TCRdb kept only the in-frame ones, dropping some. The data contain about 41,000 clones, around 86% of them seen just once; the ten biggest clones take up approximately 6%. The CDR3 totals 13 residues. Germline loops: CDR1 MGHDK, CDR2 SYGVNS. V lost 4 bases and J 3 bases, leaving 10 bases between the germline ends. Concerning this clone: Its target is not known.

Every patient had relapsed following autologous stem cell transplantation, and cohorts differed in brentuximab vedotin exposure. The sample here was peripheral blood mononuclear cells (PBMCs), taken before the second cycle of nivolumab. The V and J genes are TRBV25-1 and TRBJ2-7, with D possibly matching TRBD1 (6 bases). This receptor was identified in a human donor with classical Hodgkin lymphoma. CDR3: CASSVKQGYEQYF. In DNA form, the CDR3 reads TGTGCCAGCAGTGTCAAACAGGGCTACGAGCAGTACTTC.